The sequence of this T cell receptor (beta chain) was determined in a study of cytomegalovirus exposure and HLA in healthy donors. Vbeta (60) and Jbeta (13) primers were used in the PCR. In the original workflow: The authors later counted roughly 76 million unique TCR beta chains, some 12 million of them shared. Sequencing used immunoSEQ multiplex PCR; TCRdb keeps in-frame clones, though not all of them. V, J and clone size are taken as reported in that table, and D and trimming were inferred from the DNA itself. This sample has 200,000 to 300,000 clones; 80% to 90% occur once, and the top ten carry roughly 2%. A note on this clone: The antigen is undetermined.

J gave up 2 bases and V 3 bases, and 4 bases lay outside the gene matches. Per germline, CDR1 SGDLS and CDR2 YYNGEE. The CDR3 covers 16 residues. Study-wide points: Donors were assumed by presence/absence analyses to have roughly uniform sequencing depth.

The V call is TRBV9, the J call TRBJ2-3; 12 nucleotides match TRBD2. The material sequenced was PBMCs. This TCR came from a woman between 40 and 50 years old in good health and CMV-seropositive. The chain's CDR3 is CASSEGLAGATDTQYF. The CDR3 DNA is TGTGCCAGCAGCGAGGGACTAGCGGGTGCCACAGATACGCAGTATTTT. The variable domain in full, with the rest retrieved from reference TRBV9 and TRBJ2-3, is DSGVTQTPKHLITATGQRVTLRCSPRSGDLSVYWYQQSLDQGLQFLIQYYNGEERAKGNILERFSAQQFPDLHSELNLSSLELGDSALYFCASSEGLAGATDTQYFGPGTRLTVL.